These T cell receptor beta chains were read from a single sample in a study of blood T cell repertoires in COVID-19. Measured with immunoSEQ multiplex PCR; TCRdb has only the in-frame clones, and not every one. This sample carries roughly 29,000 clones, 85% to 95% of them seen once, and the ten largest clones take 0.83%. The sequenced sample was peripheral blood. Every receptor here comes from a woman in her 70s with COVID-19, enrolled during active disease. Both conserved end residues are part of each CDR3. D genes are given only for firm matches. The size of a clone is reported for some rows only, either as once, few or many, or as a class for expanded clones.

v_gene: TRBV7-9
j_gene: TRBJ1-4
abundance: -
len: 15
d_gene: TRBD1
CDR3aa: CASSTWQGAHEKLFF
CDR3nt: TGTGCCAGCAGCACCTGGCAGGGGGCGCATGAAAAACTGTTTTTT

v_gene: TRBV15
j_gene: TRBJ2-4
abundance: -
len: 16
d_gene: -
CDR3aa: CATSRALGIAKNIQYF
CDR3nt: TGTGCCACCAGCAGAGCCCTAGGTATAGCCAAAAACATTCAGTACTTC

v_gene: TRBV14
j_gene: TRBJ2-7
abundance: -
len: 15
d_gene: -
CDR3aa: CASSHRKGVGGEQYF
CDR3nt: TGTGCCAGCAGCCACCGAAAGGGTGTGGGAGGAGAGCAGTACTTC

v_gene: TRBV6-2/TRBV6-3
j_gene: TRBJ1-2
abundance: -
len: 15
d_gene: TRBD1
CDR3aa: CASSRLGQGAEGYTF
CDR3nt: TGTGCCAGCAGCCGGCTGGGACAGGGGGCGGAAGGCTACACCTTC

v_gene: TRBV19
j_gene: TRBJ1-5
abundance: -
len: 15
d_gene: -
CDR3aa: CASSIDSGRNQPQHF
CDR3nt: TGTGCCAGTAGTATAGACTCAGGCAGAAATCAGCCCCAGCATTTT

v_gene: TRBV7-9
j_gene: TRBJ2-1
abundance: -
len: 15
d_gene: TRBD2
CDR3aa: CASSLVAGAYNEQFF
CDR3nt: TGTGCCAGCAGCTTAGTGGCGGGAGCCTACAATGAGCAGTTCTTC

v_gene: TRBV27
j_gene: TRBJ2-1
abundance: once
len: 12
d_gene: -
CDR3aa: CASSFRPGSPFF
CDR3nt: TGTGCCAGCAGTTTCAGGCCAGGTAGTCCGTTCTTC

v_gene: TRBV24-1
j_gene: TRBJ2-5
abundance: -
len: 12
d_gene: -
CDR3aa: CATSAQGETQYF
CDR3nt: TGTGCCACCAGTGCTCAGGGAGAGACCCAGTACTTC

v_gene: TRBV10-2
j_gene: TRBJ2-1
abundance: -
len: 16
d_gene: TRBD2
CDR3aa: CASRETSGRSSNEQFF
CDR3nt: TGCGCCAGCAGGGAGACTAGCGGGAGGTCCTCCAATGAGCAGTTCTTC

v_gene: TRBV6-5
j_gene: TRBJ2-7
abundance: once
len: 15
d_gene: TRBD2
CDR3aa: CASSSKREGLYEQYF
CDR3nt: TGTGCCAGCAGTTCTAAGCGGGAGGGCCTTTACGAGCAGTACTTC

v_gene: TRBV28
j_gene: TRBJ2-1
abundance: -
len: 11
d_gene: -
CDR3aa: CASSTGNEQFF
CDR3nt: TGTGCCAGCAGTACGGGGAATGAGCAGTTCTTC

v_gene: TRBV6-6
j_gene: TRBJ1-2
abundance: -
len: 16
d_gene: TRBD1
CDR3aa: CASSYPEDRANYGYTF
CDR3nt: TGTGCCAGCAGTTACCCGGAGGACAGGGCTAACTATGGCTACACCTTC

v_gene: TRBV4-2
j_gene: TRBJ1-1
abundance: -
len: 16
d_gene: TRBD1
CDR3aa: CASSQTRTGGRTEAFF
CDR3nt: TGTGCCAGCAGCCAGACGCGGACAGGGGGCCGGACTGAAGCTTTCTTT

v_gene: TRBV19
j_gene: TRBJ2-5
abundance: -
len: 15
d_gene: TRBD2
CDR3aa: CASSMSLAGVETQYF
CDR3nt: TGTGCCAGTAGTATGTCTTTAGCGGGAGTAGAGACCCAGTACTTC

v_gene: TRBV7-9
j_gene: TRBJ1-3
abundance: -
len: 14
d_gene: -
CDR3aa: CASSHTSPGNTIYF
CDR3nt: TGTGCCAGCAGCCACACTAGCCCCGGAAACACCATATATTTT

v_gene: TRBV10-3
j_gene: TRBJ1-2
abundance: once
len: 14
d_gene: TRBD1
CDR3aa: CATQLTTGDYGYTF
CDR3nt: TGTGCCACACAACTGACAACAGGGGACTATGGCTACACCTTC

v_gene: TRBV13
j_gene: TRBJ2-2
abundance: -
len: 16
d_gene: TRBD1
CDR3aa: CASSLATGMNTGELFF
CDR3nt: TGTGCCAGCAGCTTAGCGACAGGGATGAACACCGGGGAGCTGTTTTTT

v_gene: TRBV11-2
j_gene: TRBJ2-7
abundance: -
len: 15
d_gene: -
CDR3aa: CASSMSGAHKNEQYF
CDR3nt: TGTGCCAGCAGCATGTCAGGGGCGCATAAAAACGAGCAGTACTTC

v_gene: TRBV2
j_gene: TRBJ2-5
abundance: -
len: 16
d_gene: TRBD1
CDR3aa: CASGTGKWGGQETQYF
CDR3nt: TGTGCCAGCGGGACAGGGAAATGGGGGGGACAAGAGACCCAGTACTTC

v_gene: TRBV10-3
j_gene: TRBJ2-1
abundance: -
len: 15
d_gene: -
CDR3aa: CAISDSWVRGNEQFF
CDR3nt: TGTGCCATCAGTGATTCATGGGTTCGAGGCAATGAGCAGTTCTTC